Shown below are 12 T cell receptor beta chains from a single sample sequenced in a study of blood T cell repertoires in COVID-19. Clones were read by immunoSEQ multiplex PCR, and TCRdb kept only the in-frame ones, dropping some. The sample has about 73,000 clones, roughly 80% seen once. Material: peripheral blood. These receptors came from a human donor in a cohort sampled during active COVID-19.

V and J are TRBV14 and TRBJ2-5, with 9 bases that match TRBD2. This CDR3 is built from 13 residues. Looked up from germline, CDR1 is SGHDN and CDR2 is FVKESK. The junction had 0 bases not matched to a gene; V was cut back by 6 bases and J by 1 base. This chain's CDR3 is CASRTSGQETQYF. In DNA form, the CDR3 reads TGTGCCAGCAGGACTAGCGGCCAAGAGACCCAGTACTTC.

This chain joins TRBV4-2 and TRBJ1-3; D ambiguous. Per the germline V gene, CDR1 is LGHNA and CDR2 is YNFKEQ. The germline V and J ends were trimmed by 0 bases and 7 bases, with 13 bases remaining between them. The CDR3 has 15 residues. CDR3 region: CASSQDGQSWNTIYF. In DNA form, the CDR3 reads TGTGCCAGCAGCCAAGATGGTCAGTCCTGGAACACCATATATTTT.

CDR3 loop: CSVEPAGGVTDTQYF. The CDR3 DNA follows: TGCAGCGTTGAACCTGCGGGGGGGGTCACAGATACGCAGTATTTT. The chain is built from TRBV29-1 and TRBJ2-3; the match to TRBD2 covers 9 bases. The CDR3 consists of 15 residues. Germline lookup yields CDR1 SQVTM and CDR2 ANQGSEA. V shed 2 bases, J shed 2 bases, and the junction held 5 bases outside the gene matches.

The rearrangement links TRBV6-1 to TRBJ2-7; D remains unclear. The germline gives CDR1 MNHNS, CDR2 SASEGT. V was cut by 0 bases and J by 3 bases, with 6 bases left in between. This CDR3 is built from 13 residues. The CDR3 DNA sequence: TGTGCCAGCAGTGAAGCGTCAGGCTACGAGCAGTACTTC. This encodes CASSEASGYEQYF.

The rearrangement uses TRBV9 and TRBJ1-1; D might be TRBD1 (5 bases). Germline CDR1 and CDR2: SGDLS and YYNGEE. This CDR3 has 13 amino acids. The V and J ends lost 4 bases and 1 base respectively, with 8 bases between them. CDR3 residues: CASSLTGNTEAFF. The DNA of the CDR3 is TGTGCCAGCAGCCTCACAGGGAACACTGAAGCTTTCTTT.

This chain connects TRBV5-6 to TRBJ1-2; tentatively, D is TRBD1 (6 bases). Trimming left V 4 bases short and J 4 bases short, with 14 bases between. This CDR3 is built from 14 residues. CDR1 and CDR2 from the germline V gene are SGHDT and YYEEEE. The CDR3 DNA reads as TGTGCCAGCAGCCCGGGACAAGCAGGCTATGGCTACACCTTC. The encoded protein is CASSPGQAGYGYTF.

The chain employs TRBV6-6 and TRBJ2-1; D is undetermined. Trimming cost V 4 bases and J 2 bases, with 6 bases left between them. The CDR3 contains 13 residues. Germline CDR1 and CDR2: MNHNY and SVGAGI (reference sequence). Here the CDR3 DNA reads TGTGCCAGCAGTTTCTCCGCCTACAATGAGCAGTTCTTC. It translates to CASSFSAYNEQFF.

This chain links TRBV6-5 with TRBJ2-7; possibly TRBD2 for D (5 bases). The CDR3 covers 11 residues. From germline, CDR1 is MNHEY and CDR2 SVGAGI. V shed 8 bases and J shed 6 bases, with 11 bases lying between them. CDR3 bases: TGTGCCAGCGTTGGGAGAGTCGAGCAGTACTTC. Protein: CASVGRVEQYF.

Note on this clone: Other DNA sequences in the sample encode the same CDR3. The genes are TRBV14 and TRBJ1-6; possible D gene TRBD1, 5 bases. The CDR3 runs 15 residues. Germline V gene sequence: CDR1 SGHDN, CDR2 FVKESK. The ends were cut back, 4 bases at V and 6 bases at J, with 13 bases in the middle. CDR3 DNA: TGTGCCAGCAGCCCTCTGGGCGGGGGTAATTCACCCCTCCACTTT. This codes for CASSPLGGGNSPLHF.

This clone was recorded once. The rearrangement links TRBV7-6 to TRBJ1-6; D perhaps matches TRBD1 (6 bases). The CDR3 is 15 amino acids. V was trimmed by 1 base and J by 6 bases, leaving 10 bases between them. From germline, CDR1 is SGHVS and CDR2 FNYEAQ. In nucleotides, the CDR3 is TGTGCCAGCAGCTTAGGCGGCAGGGGTAATTCACCCCTCCACTTT. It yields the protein CASSLGGRGNSPLHF.

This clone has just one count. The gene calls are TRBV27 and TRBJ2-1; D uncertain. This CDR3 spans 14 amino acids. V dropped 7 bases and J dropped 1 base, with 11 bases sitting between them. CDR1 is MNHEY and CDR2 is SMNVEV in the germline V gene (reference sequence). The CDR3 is CASNPGYSYNEQFF. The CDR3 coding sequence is TGTGCCAGCAATCCGGGTTATTCCTACAATGAGCAGTTCTTC.

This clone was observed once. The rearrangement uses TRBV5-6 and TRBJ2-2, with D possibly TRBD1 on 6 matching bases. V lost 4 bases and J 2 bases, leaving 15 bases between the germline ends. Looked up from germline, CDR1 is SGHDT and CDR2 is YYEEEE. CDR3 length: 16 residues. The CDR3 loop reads CASSADGTLNTGELFF. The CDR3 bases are TGTGCCAGCAGCGCGGACGGGACACTCAACACCGGGGAGCTGTTTTTT.